This record looks at one T cell receptor beta chain sequence and its context. CDR1 and CDR2 from the germline V gene are SGDLS and YYNGEE. V shed 3 bases and J 2 bases; nucleotides not matched to a gene: 8. The length of the CDR3 is 15 residues. The sample comes from a study of shared clonotypes between healthy human individuals. Study context: CD4 naive and CD4 memory each took three plates per donor, while CD8 naive took two and CD8 memory one.

TCRdb's copy holds only in-frame clones and misses some; the assay was immunoSEQ multiplex PCR. The sample has 1 million to 1.3 million clones, approximately 80% seen once. The receptor was isolated from a man between 18 and 29 years old in good health. Some clones in this sample may be carry-over from other donors' samples. The sample comprised memory CD4+ T cells from PBMCs. Subset: CD45RA-negative fraction. The genes are TRBV9 and TRBJ2-7; 7 bases are shared with TRBD2. The CDR3 here is CASSAQAGTTYEQYF. CDR3 DNA sequence: TGTGCCAGCAGCGCCCAAGCGGGAACCACCTACGAGCAGTACTTC.